This T cell receptor (beta chain) was captured by sequencing in a study of blood T cells in healthy people across ages. Donors were healthy Caucasian individuals from Russia aged about 6 to 100. For the second PCR, which ran for about 6 to 11 cycles, a sample-barcoded 5' primer and a J-beta primer mix were used. One entry per CDR3 protein, called by TCRdb with MiXCR from the 5' RACE reads. The sample contains approximately 1.5 million distinct CDR3 sequences, 42% of which appear only once. Study-wide results and caveats: Higher diversity and more naive CD4+ cells were features of long-lived donors, compared to aged donors.

As concerns this clonotype: Its antigen is not known.

V gave up 1 base and J gave up 2 bases, with 9 bases separating them. CDR1 is MGHDK, CDR2 SYGVNS, per germline. This CDR3 has 14 amino acids. The sequenced sample was blood. The chain uses TRBV25-1 and TRBJ2-7; no definite D call. The TCR comes from a young woman in good health. CDR3: CASSESLQPYEQYF. CDR3 DNA sequence: TGTGCCAGCAGTGAATCTTTACAGCCCTACGAGCAGTACTTC.